Presented here are 19 T cell receptor beta chains from one specimen sequenced in a study of hypomethylating agent response in myelodysplastic syndrome. TCRdb's table, derived via immunoSEQ multiplex PCR, lists solely in-frame clones and lacks some. The data show around 4,400 clones, about 80% seen once. The sequencing here drew on bone marrow, taken before or after starting hypomethylating agent treatment for myelodysplastic syndrome (not recorded which). The source of these receptors is a human donor with myelodysplastic syndrome.

On this clone itself: Germline is not matched at one junction end, which may reflect a read error. The CDR3 spells CASSSTTDLPDF. CDR3 coding DNA: TGTGCCAGCAGCTCGACTACCGACCTTCCGGACTTC. This chain connects TRBV7-2 to TRBJ2-7; tentatively, D is TRBD2 (5 bases). The CDR3 covers 12 residues. Germline V gene sequence: CDR1 SGHTA, CDR2 FQGNSA.

This sequence joins TRBV18 and TRBJ1-1; 7 nucleotides align to TRBD1. Germline V gene sequence: CDR1 KGHSH, CDR2 LQKENI. The CDR3 totals 15 residues. Unmatched junction bases numbered 8, after V lost 2 bases and J lost 5 bases. The CDR3 protein is CASSPMTGQGTEAFF. The CDR3 coding sequence is TGTGCCAGCTCACCAATGACAGGGCAAGGAACTGAAGCTTTCTTT.

This rearrangement joins TRBV27 to TRBJ2-5, with TRBD2 identical over 8 bases. This CDR3 region has 14 residues. V shed 4 bases and J 1 base; nucleotides not matched to a gene: 2. The V gene's germline CDR1 is MNHEY and CDR2 SMNVEV (reference sequence). In DNA form, the CDR3 reads TGTGCCAGCAGTTCCCGGGGGGGCCAAGAGACCCAGTACTTC. It translates to CASSSRGGQETQYF.

The chain recombines TRBV4-3 with TRBJ1-1; 10 nucleotides match TRBD1. CDR3 length: 16 amino acids. V was pared by 3 bases and J by 0 bases, with 4 bases of the junction left unmatched. Germline V gene sequence: CDR1 LGHNA, CDR2 YSLEER. The CDR3 region is CASSQETGGMNTEAFF. CDR3 bases: TGCGCCAGCAGCCAGGAGACAGGGGGCATGAACACTGAAGCTTTCTTT.

The rearrangement uses TRBV5-4 and TRBJ1-2; 8 nucleotides align to TRBD1. Looked up from germline, CDR1 is SGHNT and CDR2 is YYREEE (reference sequence). This CDR3 contains 13 residues. Unmatched junction bases numbered 7, after V lost 5 bases and J lost 7 bases. The CDR3 sequence: CASSSDRAGGYTF. The CDR3 nucleotides are TGTGCCAGCAGTTCGGACAGGGCGGGTGGCTACACCTTC.

CDR3 amino acids: CASSPPNDSEQFF. DNA of the CDR3: TGTGCCAGCTCACCACCTAACGACTCCGAGCAGTTCTTC. The rearrangement joins TRBV18 to TRBJ2-1; D uncertain. Germline CDR1 is KGHSH and CDR2 is LQKENI. There are 13 residues in the CDR3. V lost 0 bases and J 10 bases, leaving 10 bases between the germline ends.

In regard to this clone: Other DNA sequences in the sample encode the same CDR3. J is TRBJ2-1 and V is TRBV20-1; D is uncertain. Germline-derived CDR1 and CDR2 are DFQATT and SNEGSKA (reference sequence). CDR3 size: 10 residues. Trimming stripped 6 bases from V and 6 bases from J, with 6 bases between. As DNA, the CDR3 is TGCAGTGCCAAGGTCAATGAGCAGTTCTTC. Translation gives CSAKVNEQFF.

V usage is TRBV7-8 and J usage is TRBJ2-7; no clear D gene. Trimming removed 1 base at V and 4 bases at J, with 5 bases between. Per the germline V gene, CDR1 is SGHVS and CDR2 is FQNEAQ. The CDR3 is made up of 12 amino acids. The CDR3 reads CASSLVGYEQYF. CDR3 DNA sequence: TGTGCCAGCAGCTTAGTCGGGTACGAGCAGTACTTC.

The chain employs TRBV6-6 and TRBJ1-3; D unresolved. V lost 3 bases and J lost 0, with 9 bases in between. Germline assignment: CDR1 MNHNY and CDR2 SVGAGI (reference sequence). The CDR3 is 15 amino acids. In nucleotides, the CDR3 is TGTGCCAGCAGTTATACCCCAATCTCTGGAAACACCATATATTTT. Translating gives CASSYTPISGNTIYF.

The chain links TRBV6-1 to TRBJ2-5; TRBD2 matches 9 bases. After removal of 2 bases from V and 3 bases from J, the junction contained 1 base not matched to a gene. Germline V gives CDR1 MNHNS, CDR2 SASEGT. This CDR3 is 14 amino acids long. The CDR3 nucleotides read TGTGCCAGCAGTGAACAGCGGGGGGAAGAGACCCAGTACTTC. Translation: CASSEQRGEETQYF.

This clone was picked up one time. This rearrangement joins TRBV5-1 to TRBJ2-5; tentative D call: TRBD1 (5 bases). V gave up 4 bases and J gave up 4 bases, with 11 bases separating them. CDR1 and CDR2 from the germline V gene are SGHRS and YFSETQ. This CDR3 contains 13 residues. In DNA, the CDR3 is TGCGCCAGCAGCCCAACAGGCGTAGAGACCCAGTACTTC. This gives the protein CASSPTGVETQYF.

The chain combines TRBV19 with TRBJ1-4; D is undetermined. The V gene lost 5 bases and the J gene lost 0 bases, with 7 bases spanning the gap. The CDR3 is made up of 14 amino acids. CDR1 and CDR2 from the germline V gene are LNHDA and SQIVND (reference sequence). As DNA, the CDR3 is TGTGCCAGTAGTGGTCAAGCAACTAATGAAAAACTGTTTTTT. This gives the protein CASSGQATNEKLFF.

The V gene is TRBV7-2, the J gene TRBJ1-1; 8 bases map to TRBD1. The CDR3 length is 13 residues. CDR1 is SGHTA and CDR2 is FQGNSA in the germline V gene. J was trimmed by 5 bases and V by 10 bases; bases with no gene match: 9. CDR3 sequence reads: CATSKDRATEAFF. CDR3 sequence (DNA): TGTGCCACTTCAAAGGACAGGGCGACTGAAGCTTTCTTT.

V and J are TRBV9 and TRBJ2-2; the D gene is possibly TRBD2 (5 bases). From germline, CDR1 is SGDLS and CDR2 YYNGEE. Trimming took off 0 bases at V and 5 bases at J, with 8 bases between the two ends. The CDR3 has 14 amino acids. The CDR3 coding sequence is TGTGCCAGCAGCGTAGGGAGGCCTACCGGGGAGCTGTTTTTT. Its protein product is CASSVGRPTGELFF.

The chain uses TRBV5-1 and TRBJ2-2, with D possibly being TRBD2 (6 bases). This CDR3 is built from 14 residues. V was clipped by 5 bases and J by 7 bases, with 15 bases between them. Looked up from germline, CDR1 is SGHRS and CDR2 is YFSETQ. CDR3 region: CASRSGGWHGELFF. The CDR3 nucleotides are TGCGCCAGCAGGTCCGGAGGGTGGCACGGGGAGCTGTTTTTT.

The CDR3 reads CSVTDAGDTEAFF. CDR3 sequence (DNA): TGCAGCGTGACAGATGCAGGGGACACTGAAGCTTTCTTT. This chain uses TRBV29-1 with TRBJ1-1, with TRBD1 as a possible D gene (6 bases). CDR1 SQVTM and CDR2 ANQGSEA come from the germline V gene. The CDR3 spans 13 residues. Trimming stripped 6 bases from V and 3 bases from J, with 14 bases between. The full variable domain, with the rest looked up from reference TRBV29-1 and TRBJ1-1, is SAVISQKPSRDICQRGTSLTIQCQVDSQVTMMFWYRQQPGQSLTLIATANQGSEATYESGFVIDKFPISRPNLTFSTLTVSNMSPEDSSIYLCSVTDAGDTEAFFGQGTRLTVV.

The chain joins TRBV25-1 to TRBJ1-2; the D gene is possibly TRBD1 (6 bases). The CDR3 runs to 17 residues. The germline gives CDR1 MGHDK, CDR2 SYGVNS. Trimming took off 2 bases at V and 5 bases at J, with 21 bases between the two ends. The CDR3 region is CASSEKAGGTKGYGYTF. The CDR3 nucleotides read TGTGCCAGCAGTGAAAAGGCGGGTGGGACAAAGGGGTATGGCTACACCTTC.

The chain links TRBV7-2 to TRBJ2-1; TRBD2 agrees at 7 bases. This CDR3 region has 16 residues. CDR1 and CDR2 from the germline V gene are SGHTA and FQGNSA. Unmatched junction bases numbered 11, after V lost 7 bases and J lost 2 bases. Written as DNA, the CDR3 is TGTGCCAGCACCCCGCGGGAGACGAAAACCTACAATGAGCAGTTCTTC. This encodes CASTPRETKTYNEQFF.

This clone was counted once. The chain uses TRBV10-3 and TRBJ2-1, with 7 bases matching TRBD1. Trimming removed 0 bases from V and 15 bases from J; junction bases left unmatched: 11. The CDR3 runs 14 residues. Germline loops: CDR1 ENHRY, CDR2 SYGVKD. In DNA, the CDR3 is TGTGCCATCAGTGAGTCTTTCGAGGGGGCCGGTCTGTTCTTC. Its protein is CAISESFEGAGLFF.